Below, 27 T cell receptor beta chains from the same sample are listed, as sequenced in a study of T cell responses to AZD1222 COVID-19 vaccine (dated by TCRdb to about 2021). The time point tag for this specimen amounts to: about 28 days (+/-7) after the second vaccine dose. The treatment or condition label on this specimen signifies: meningococcal conjugate vaccine given as trial control. Library creation used the immunoSEQ multiplex PCR assay. The source is immuneACCESS, and TCRdb retained only in-frame sequences with V and J called. Part of the clones is not carried over; for the studies checked, unresolved V genes explain less than half of this, and the remainder is unexplained. The sample table records roughly 180,000 clones; about 93% of these occur just once. The ten largest account for approximately 0.98% of the sample. The sequenced sample was peripheral blood, obtained 28 days after the second dose of the MenACWY control vaccine. These receptors originate from an adult who received the MenACWY meningococcal vaccine as a control.

This clone was counted between two and nine times. The CDR3 coding sequence is TGTGCCAGCAGGCAGGGGACCTATAGCAATCAGCCCCAGCATTTT. Its translation: CASRQGTYSNQPQHF. The chain joins TRBV2 to TRBJ1-5, with TRBD1 as a possible D gene (6 bases). V was cut by 6 bases and J by 0 bases, with 12 bases left in between. The CDR3 totals 15 residues. CDR1 and CDR2 (germline): SNHLY, FYNNEI.

The chain combines TRBV11-2 with TRBJ1-5; no firm D call. V was pared by 0 bases and J by 4 bases, with 7 bases between. CDR3 length equals 14 residues. CDR1 and CDR2 from the germline V gene are SGHAT and FQNNGV. The CDR3 region has the DNA TGTGCCAGCAGCTTAGAGCCGGAAAATCAGCCCCAGCATTTT. It encodes CASSLEPENQPQHF. Combining the CDR3 with reference TRBV11-2 and TRBJ1-5 gives the whole variable domain EAGVAQSPRYKIIEKRQSVAFWCNPISGHATLYWYQQILGQGPKLLIQFQNNGVVDDSQLPKDRFSAERLKGVDSTLKIQPAKLEDSAVYLCASSLEPENQPQHFGDGTRLSIL.

The sample holds a few counts of this clone. V and J are TRBV30 and TRBJ2-5; 11 bases line up with TRBD2. Per germline, CDR1 GTSNPN and CDR2 SVGIG (reference sequence). This CDR3 region has 12 residues. J gave up 4 bases and V 8 bases, and 3 bases lay outside the gene matches. The CDR3 reads CAALAGGETQYF. The CDR3 coding sequence is TGTGCCGCTCTAGCGGGGGGAGAGACCCAGTACTTC. Full variable domain (missing parts from reference TRBV30 and TRBJ2-5): SQTIHQWPATLVQPVGSPLSLECTVEGTSNPNLYWYRQAAGRGLQLLFYSVGIGQISSEVPQNLSASRPQDRQFILSSKKLLLSDSGFYLCAALAGGETQYFGPGTRLLVL.

The chain carries TRBV10-3 and TRBJ1-6; 7 bases are shared with TRBD1. With 5 bases clipped from V and 9 bases from J, the junction kept 16 bases outside the gene matches. Germline CDR1 ENHRY, CDR2 SYGVKD. The CDR3 sequence is 17 residues long. The CDR3 is CAISPSPRGQHSSPLHF. The CDR3 DNA sequence: TGTGCCATCAGTCCTAGCCCACGGGGACAGCATTCTTCACCCCTCCACTTT.

The genes are TRBV18 and TRBJ2-3; TRBD2 might be the D (5 bases). Germline V gives CDR1 KGHSH, CDR2 LQKENI. V shed 2 bases and J shed 1 base, with 16 bases lying between them. This CDR3 has 17 residues. CDR3 residues: CASSPSGDILRTDTQYF. The CDR3, as DNA: TGTGCCAGCTCACCAAGCGGCGACATTCTCCGCACAGATACGCAGTATTTT.

The chain combines TRBV5-1 with TRBJ1-1; D is possibly TRBD1 (6 bases). The CDR3 runs to 14 residues. V was pared by 5 bases and J by 5 bases, with 16 bases between. Looked up from germline, CDR1 is SGHRS and CDR2 is YFSETQ. CDR3 sequence: CASRRTERSTEAFF. DNA for the CDR3: TGCGCCAGCAGAAGGACAGAACGATCGACTGAAGCTTTCTTT.

The count of this clone is one. The genes are TRBV2 and TRBJ1-1; D perhaps matches TRBD1 (6 bases). V was pared by 8 bases and J by 8 bases, with 21 bases between. CDR3 length equals 14 residues. Germline assignment: CDR1 SNHLY and CDR2 FYNNEI. For the CDR3, the DNA is TGTGCCAGCCGATCTCCGGACGGAAGGGGGGAAGCTTTCTTT. Its protein is CASRSPDGRGEAFF.

The rearrangement uses TRBV10-1 and TRBJ2-1; D uncertain. The CDR3 has 13 amino acids. In germline, CDR1 is WNHNN, CDR2 SYGVQD (reference sequence). V lost 3 bases and J 4 bases, leaving 7 bases between the germline ends. The CDR3 reads CASSERYYNEQFF. The DNA of the CDR3 is TGCGCCAGCAGTGAACGGTATTACAATGAGCAGTTCTTC.

The chain is built from TRBV6-6 and TRBJ1-4; TRBD1 is a possible D gene (5 bases). The V and J ends lost 5 bases and 6 bases respectively, with 22 bases between them. The CDR3 loop spans 17 amino acids. Germline values: CDR1 MNHNY, CDR2 SVGAGI (reference sequence). CDR3 bases: TGTGCCAGCAGTCGGGGACGGCAATCGTCAGCCGATGAAAAACTGTTTTTT. It specifies CASSRGRQSSADEKLFF.

In its sample, this clone was seen once. The chain carries TRBV7-2 and TRBJ1-4; tentative D call: TRBD1 (6 bases). With 2 bases removed from V and 8 bases from J, the gap between germline ends came to 15 bases. CDR3 length: 15 amino acids. Germline CDR1 and CDR2: SGHTA and FQGNSA. The CDR3: CASSLFSGVGEKLFF. CDR3 nucleotide sequence: TGTGCCAGCAGCTTATTTTCAGGGGTGGGGGAAAAACTGTTTTTT.

This chain connects TRBV3-1 (or the pseudogene TRBV3-2) to TRBJ2-4; no firm D call. This CDR3 is 14 amino acids long. CDR1 and CDR2 (germline): LGHDT, YNNKEL (reference sequence). Trimming stripped 4 bases from V and 6 bases from J, with 13 bases between. CDR3 bases: TGTGCCAGCAGCCTCTCAAGTGGGTTAAACATTCAGTACTTC. The encoded protein is CASSLSSGLNIQYF.

The V and J genes are TRBV27 and TRBJ1-2, with TRBD1 identical over 8 bases. The V segment lost 6 bases and the J segment 5 bases; nucleotides outside the gene matches: 8. Per germline, CDR1 MNHEY and CDR2 SMNVEV (reference sequence). This CDR3 has 14 amino acids. The chain's CDR3 is CASSSRGPPYGYTF. CDR3 in DNA: TGTGCCAGCAGCTCCAGGGGGCCGCCTTATGGCTACACCTTC.

The V and J genes are TRBV6-5 and TRBJ1-2; D ambiguous. Germline V lookup: CDR1 MNHEY, CDR2 SVGAGI. The length of the CDR3 is 13 residues. V lost 0 bases, J lost 5 bases, and 7 bases lay in between. CDR3 nucleotide sequence: TGTGCCAGCAGTTACTCTGGGATATATGGCTACACCTTC. Amino acids: CASSYSGIYGYTF.

The CDR3 bases are TGTGCCAGCAGTGAAAGTACCGCTCGTCAGCCCCAGCATTTT. It is translated as CASSESTARQPQHF. The chain links TRBV6-1 to TRBJ1-5, with D hard to call. Germline assignment: CDR1 MNHNS and CDR2 SASEGT. The CDR3 sequence is 14 residues long. V lost 2 bases to trimming and J lost 6 bases, with 11 bases between them.

The chain carries TRBV2 and TRBJ2-1; a possible D gene is TRBD2 (5 bases). The CDR3 runs 15 residues. Per the germline V gene, CDR1 is SNHLY and CDR2 is FYNNEI. The germline V and J ends were trimmed by 2 bases and 0 bases, with 8 bases remaining between them. The CDR3 DNA follows: TGTGCCAGCAGTGAAAACGGGGACTCCTACAATGAGCAGTTCTTC. This encodes CASSENGDSYNEQFF.

The genes are TRBV5-1 and TRBJ2-1, with a possible D match to TRBD1 (7 bases). Germline assignment: CDR1 SGHRS and CDR2 YFSETQ. V lost 4 bases, J lost 4 bases, and 15 bases lay in between. The CDR3 has 15 residues. CDR3 sequence reads: CASSPGGTVYNEQFF. The CDR3, as DNA: TGCGCCAGCAGCCCCGGCGGGACAGTATACAATGAGCAGTTCTTC.

The chain combines TRBV19 with TRBJ1-2; a weak D match, TRBD1 (6 bases). Trimming shortened V by 10 bases and J by 2 bases, and 11 bases separated the two germline ends. Germline values: CDR1 LNHDA, CDR2 SQIVND (reference sequence). CDR3 size: 12 residues. Here the CDR3 DNA reads TGTGCCACCGAGGGACAAAACTATGGCTACACCTTC. This encodes CATEGQNYGYTF.

CDR3 in amino acids: CASSQDHQGNGYTF. The CDR3 DNA reads TGTGCCAGCAGCCAAGATCACCAGGGGAACGGCTACACCTTC. The chain employs TRBV4-2 and TRBJ1-2; tentative D call: TRBD1 (6 bases). Trimming left V 0 bases short and J 8 bases short, with 13 bases between. The CDR3 has 14 residues. CDR1 is LGHNA and CDR2 is YNFKEQ in the germline V gene.

DNA for the CDR3: TGTGCCAGCAGTCCAGGGTTCCTCCGCACAGATACGCAGTATTTT. Its translation: CASSPGFLRTDTQYF. The chain recombines TRBV28 with TRBJ2-3, with a possible D match to TRBD1 (5 bases). The CDR3 is made up of 15 amino acids. Deletions cut 5 bases from V and 1 base from J, with 13 bases between. Germline CDR1 MDHEN, CDR2 SYDVKM.

The V call is TRBV7-2, the J call TRBJ1-4; 9 bases agree with TRBD1. The germline CDR1 and CDR2 sequences are SGHTA and FQGNSA. This CDR3 has 15 residues. V shed 6 bases, J shed 8 bases, and the junction held 10 bases outside the gene matches. The CDR3: CASRPTGGLREKLFF. The CDR3 region has the DNA TGTGCCAGCAGACCAACAGGGGGCCTTCGGGAAAAACTGTTTTTT.

The V call is TRBV6-5, the J call TRBJ1-2, with D maybe TRBD1 (5 bases). This CDR3 comprises 13 residues. Germline-derived CDR1 and CDR2 are MNHEY and SVGAGI. Trimming pared 6 bases from V and 0 bases from J, leaving 8 bases between. In DNA, the CDR3 is TGTGCCAGCAGCCCAGGGACTAACTATGGCTACACCTTC. Protein sequence: CASSPGTNYGYTF.

This clone was seen just once. The rearrangement uses TRBV19 and TRBJ2-6, with D tentatively TRBD2 (6 bases). Per germline, CDR1 LNHDA and CDR2 SQIVND (reference sequence). V was trimmed by 5 bases and J by 2 bases, leaving 19 bases between them. CDR3 length: 18 residues. The CDR3 protein is CASSPTHGGSAGANVLTF. DNA of the CDR3: TGTGCCAGTAGTCCAACCCACGGGGGTAGTGCTGGGGCCAACGTCCTGACTTTC.

This chain links TRBV20-1 with TRBJ1-1; TRBD1 might be the D (5 bases). Germline V CDR1 and CDR2: DFQATT, SNEGSKA (reference sequence). The CDR3 loop spans 17 amino acids. Between the trimmed V and J ends, which lost 3 bases and 0 bases, there was a span of 20 bases. The CDR3 DNA reads TGCAGTGCTAGTGGAGCCCGCGACAGACAAATGAACACTGAAGCTTTCTTT. As protein: CSASGARDRQMNTEAFF.

The genes are TRBV6-5 and TRBJ1-1; D ambiguous. The germline V gene has CDR1 MNHEY and CDR2 SVGAGI. This CDR3 is 15 amino acids long. Trimming pared 7 bases from V and 0 bases from J, leaving 15 bases between. CDR3 region: CASTPRVQVNTEAFF. The CDR3 region has the DNA TGTGCCAGCACTCCAAGGGTCCAGGTGAACACTGAAGCTTTCTTT.

The gene calls are TRBV7-6 and TRBJ2-7, with 8 nucleotides matching TRBD2. The V segment lost 1 base and the J segment 2 bases; nucleotides outside the gene matches: 4. Germline lookup yields CDR1 SGHVS and CDR2 FNYEAQ. This CDR3 has 15 residues. The CDR3 reads CASSLGHGGAYEQYF. The CDR3 DNA reads as TGTGCCAGCAGCTTAGGACACGGGGGGGCCTACGAGCAGTACTTC.

In this sample, this clone turned up once. The chain carries TRBV6-2 or TRBV6-3 and TRBJ1-2; D remains unclear. The CDR3 sequence is 16 residues long. Per germline, CDR1 MNHEY and CDR2 SVGEGT. The V end lost 2 bases, the J end lost 4 bases, and 17 bases lay between the germline ends. The CDR3 nucleotides are TGTGCCAGCAGTTACCGGCAGTATCTTAGCGGCTATGGCTACACCTTC. Its protein is CASSYRQYLSGYGYTF.

The V and J genes are TRBV3-1 (or the pseudogene TRBV3-2) and TRBJ1-2; 7 bases match TRBD1. CDR1 is LGHDT and CDR2 is YNNKEL in the germline V gene (reference sequence). V trimming: 4 bases; J trimming: 0 bases; junction bases outside the gene matches: 20. This CDR3 contains 20 residues. CDR3 nucleotides: TGTGCCAGCAGCCCTATAAGGCGAGGGGGCTCCGGGTCAGCTAACTATGGCTACACCTTC. As protein: CASSPIRRGGSGSANYGYTF.